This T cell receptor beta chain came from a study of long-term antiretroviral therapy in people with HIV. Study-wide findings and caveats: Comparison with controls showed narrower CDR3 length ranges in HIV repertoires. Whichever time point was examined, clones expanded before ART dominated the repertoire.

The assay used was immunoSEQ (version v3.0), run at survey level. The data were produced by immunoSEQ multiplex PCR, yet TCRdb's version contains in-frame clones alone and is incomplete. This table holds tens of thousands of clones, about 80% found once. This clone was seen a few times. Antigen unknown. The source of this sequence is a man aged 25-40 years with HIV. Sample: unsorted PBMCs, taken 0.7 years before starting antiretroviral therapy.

The CDR3 coding sequence is TGCGCCAGCAGCGCGGGCCGGACAGGGGCCTACGAGCAGTACTTC. It translates to CASSAGRTGAYEQYF. The chain joins TRBV5-1 to TRBJ2-7; TRBD1 matches at 9 bases. The germline gives CDR1 SGHRS, CDR2 YFSETQ. The CDR3 contains 15 residues. Trimming took 4 bases from V and 2 from J; bases not matched to a gene: 7.